The subject of this entry is one T cell receptor (beta chain). The sample is drawn from a study of blood T cell repertoires in COVID-19. The germline CDR1 and CDR2 sequences are SGHNT and YENEEA. The CDR3 contains 17 residues. V lost 5 bases and J lost 1; bases outside the gene matches: 7. Produced via immunoSEQ multiplex PCR; TCRdb's table is partial and in-frame only. In the table there are around 50,000 clones, approximately 95% of which are singletons. This TCR came from a man in his sixties with COVID-19, enrolled during active disease. The sequencing sample was made of peripheral blood. This sequence joins TRBV11-3 and TRBJ2-6; 8 bases map to TRBD1. CDR3 bases: TGTGCCAGCAGCCCCGGGACAGGCTCTTCTGGGGCCAACGTCCTGACTTTC. Translating gives CASSPGTGSSGANVLTF.